Detailed here is one T cell receptor (beta chain). The data belong to a study of blood T cell repertoires in COVID-19. Study-level background: PBMCs, B-cell-depleted T cells, or T cells were the source of the cDNA or gDNA that made up the material.

Looked up from germline, CDR1 is SGHDN and CDR2 is FVKESK. Trimming pared 2 bases from V and 8 bases from J, leaving 9 bases between. The CDR3 consists of 12 residues. Authors' processing steps: Amplifying reference gene primers gave estimates of nucleated cell counts. TCRdb's copy holds only in-frame clones and misses some; the assay was immunoSEQ multiplex PCR. V and J calls and clone size are given by that table; D and trimming were obtained from the DNA. Of 20,000 to 25,000 clones in the sample, 80% to 95% were seen once. The sequenced sample consisted of peripheral blood. The chain employs TRBV14 and TRBJ1-1, with D perhaps TRBD1 (5 bases). This TCR was recovered from a human donor in a cohort sampled during active COVID-19. The CDR3 DNA reads TGTGCCAGCAGCCAATTACAGGCGGAAGCTTTCTTT. Translating it yields CASSQLQAEAFF.